These 25 T cell receptor beta chains came from one sample sequenced in a study of T-cell memory formation after mild COVID-19. Via MiXCR, TCRdb re-called the 5' RACE reads, giving one row per CDR3 protein. The sample carries around 400,000 distinct CDR3 sequences, roughly 24% recorded once. The sample consisted of PBMCs or a T cell subset sorted from them (not recorded which). The receptors originated from an adult woman who had mild COVID-19 (a few samples of this study predate the infection). Cell type and time point are not known.

This clonotype has more than one count but fewer than ten. The chain links TRBV5-5 to TRBJ2-1; TRBD1 or TRBD2 may be the D gene (5 bases each). CDR1 and CDR2 from the germline V gene are SGHKS and YYEKEE (reference sequence). The ends were cut back, 6 bases at V and 10 bases at J, with 20 bases in the middle. The CDR3 is made up of 14 amino acids. In DNA form, the CDR3 reads TGTGCCAGCACCCTCGAACGCTGGGGCGGGGAGCAGTTCTTC. Translated: CASTLERWGGEQFF. The full variable domain, completed using reference TRBV5-5 and TRBJ2-1, is DAGVTQSPTHLIKTRGQQVTLRCSPISGHKSVSWYQQVLGQGPQFIFQYYEKEERGRGNFPDRFSARQFPNYSSELNVNALLLGDSALYLCASTLERWGGEQFFGPGTRLTVL.

J is TRBJ2-7 and V is TRBV13; 7 bases align to TRBD1. From germline, CDR1 is PRHDT and CDR2 FYEKMQ (reference sequence). V lost 4 bases to trimming and J lost 6 bases; unmatched junction nucleotides: 12. This CDR3 contains 15 residues. CDR3 sequence: CASSSTSGTVGEQYF. CDR3 bases: TGTGCCAGCAGCTCGACTTCCGGGACAGTGGGCGAGCAGTACTTC.

The CDR3 DNA reads TGCAGCGCTTGGACAGAGACTAACTATGGCTACACCTTC. It specifies CSAWTETNYGYTF. The chain has TRBV29-1 and TRBJ1-2; weak D call: TRBD1 (6 bases). The germline V gene has CDR1 SQVTM and CDR2 ANQGSEA. The length of the CDR3 is 13 residues. Trimming took off 7 bases at V and 0 bases at J, with 12 bases between the two ends.

CDR3 nucleotides: TGTGCCATCAGTGAGTCGGAGGCTCCCGGTTTGAAGGAGACCCAGTACTTC. This codes for CAISESEAPGLKETQYF. The rearrangement joins TRBV10-3 to TRBJ2-5; the D gene is possibly TRBD2 (5 bases). Germline CDR1 is ENHRY and CDR2 is SYGVKD. V was cut by 0 bases and J by 5 bases, with 19 bases left in between. This CDR3 region has 17 residues.

This clonotype was picked up many times. V is TRBV6-5 and J is TRBJ2-1; 9 bases line up with TRBD2. V lost 5 bases and J lost 0; bases outside the gene matches: 2. CDR1 is MNHEY and CDR2 is SVGAGI in the germline V gene. The CDR3 is 15 residues long. CDR3 protein: CASSRLAVSYNEQFF. DNA of the CDR3: TGTGCCAGCAGTCGACTAGCGGTCTCCTACAATGAGCAGTTCTTC.

The table lists this clonotype with a few counts. V is TRBV6-2 or TRBV6-3 and J is TRBJ1-1, with D hard to call. Trimming shortened V by 5 bases and J by 0 bases, and 13 bases separated the two germline ends. The CDR3 has 15 amino acids. Germline-derived CDR1 and CDR2 are MNHEY and SVGEGT. In DNA, the CDR3 is TGTGCCAGCAGTCCGTATCTTAGGGTGAACACTGAAGCTTTCTTT. Translation: CASSPYLRVNTEAFF.

This clonotype was observed a few times. J is TRBJ2-7 and V is TRBV7-9; D possibly corresponds to TRBD2 (5 bases). V was shortened by 7 bases and J by 6 bases, with 19 bases between the two germline ends. Germline values: CDR1 SEHNR, CDR2 FQNEAQ (reference sequence). The CDR3 is 14 amino acids. The DNA for the CDR3 is TGTGCCAGCATCTCGTTACTAGGCCTTGGCGAGCAGTACTTC. It is translated as CASISLLGLGEQYF.

CDR3 bases: TGTGCCAGCAGTTTCATTGGGACTGAAGCTTTCTTT. It encodes CASSFIGTEAFF. This sequence joins TRBV12-3 or TRBV12-4 and TRBJ1-1; D ambiguous. This CDR3 contains 12 residues. Trimming left V 3 bases short and J 5 bases short, with 7 bases between.

This clonotype showed up just a few times. V usage is TRBV9 and J usage is TRBJ2-7; D call uncertain. Germline CDR1 reads SGDLS; CDR2 reads YYNGEE. The ends were cut back, 1 base at V and 2 bases at J, with 16 bases in the middle. The CDR3 is 16 residues long. CDR3 in amino acids: CASSVWRTRAAYEQYF. DNA for the CDR3: TGTGCCAGCAGCGTATGGAGAACCCGGGCTGCCTACGAGCAGTACTTC.

V is TRBV5-1 and J is TRBJ2-7; either TRBD1 or TRBD2 may supply D (6 bases each). CDR1 and CDR2 from the germline V gene are SGHRS and YFSETQ. The CDR3 contains 16 residues. V was cut by 0 bases and J by 0 bases, with 13 bases left in between. This CDR3 reads CASSLDEGGGSYEQYF. The CDR3 DNA follows: TGCGCCAGCAGCTTGGATGAAGGGGGAGGCTCCTACGAGCAGTACTTC.

This sequence joins TRBV4-2 and TRBJ2-5, with no clear D. This CDR3 has 13 residues. Trimming cost V 0 bases and J 2 bases, with 4 bases left between them. Germline V lookup: CDR1 LGHNA, CDR2 YNFKEQ. The CDR3 DNA follows: TGTGCCAGCAGCCAAGACTATCAAGAGACCCAGTACTTC. Its translation: CASSQDYQETQYF.

This chain uses TRBV19 with TRBJ1-1, with D unclear. The length of the CDR3 is 15 residues. CDR1 LNHDA and CDR2 SQIVND come from the germline V gene (reference sequence). The V end was cut by 1 base, the J end by 0 bases, with 9 bases between. The CDR3 DNA sequence: TGTGCCAGTAGTATAGTACCCCCTATGAACACTGAAGCTTTCTTT. Translated: CASSIVPPMNTEAFF.

V is TRBV6-2 or TRBV6-3 and J is TRBJ2-1; D is unclear. CDR3 length: 16 residues. The V gene lost 5 bases and the J gene lost 3 bases, with 17 bases spanning the gap. Germline V lookup: CDR1 MNHEY, CDR2 SVGEGT. In DNA form, the CDR3 reads TGTGCCAGCAGTAGCCGTGAGGCGAGGAACTACAATGAGCAGTTCTTC. It encodes CASSSREARNYNEQFF.

This clonotype was seen only a few times. The chain combines TRBV29-1 with TRBJ2-1, with TRBD1 as a possible D gene (5 bases). The length of the CDR3 is 13 residues. The germline V gene has CDR1 SQVTM and CDR2 ANQGSEA. The ends were cut back, 7 bases at V and 7 bases at J, with 17 bases in the middle. CDR3 sequence reads: CSDNSKGLNEQFF. CDR3 in DNA: TGCAGCGATAACTCGAAGGGGCTGAATGAGCAGTTCTTC.

The chain employs TRBV4-1 and TRBJ2-5, with 7 bases that match TRBD2. J was trimmed by 3 bases and V by 1 base; bases with no gene match: 8. From germline, CDR1 is MGHRA and CDR2 YSYEKL. The CDR3 totals 16 residues. CDR3 amino acids: CASSQAVGLAEETQYF. In DNA form, the CDR3 reads TGCGCCAGCAGCCAAGCGGTAGGGCTAGCGGAAGAGACCCAGTACTTC.

This chain connects TRBV24-1 to TRBJ2-1; D is undetermined. The germline gives CDR1 KGHDR, CDR2 SFDVKD. The CDR3 has 13 residues. The V end was cut by 6 bases, the J end by 3 bases, with 8 bases between. CDR3: CATSSTDYNEQFF. The CDR3 nucleotides are TGTGCCACCAGTAGTACAGACTACAATGAGCAGTTCTTC.

The chain uses TRBV19 and TRBJ1-4; 12 bases are a match to TRBD1. Germline CDR1 reads LNHDA; CDR2 reads SQIVND (reference sequence). The CDR3 runs to 16 residues. Germline trimming cut 6 bases from V and 3 bases from J; bases unmatched to any gene: 5. Here the CDR3 reads CASSRDRGRANEKLFF. DNA of the CDR3: TGTGCCAGTAGCAGGGACAGGGGGCGTGCTAATGAAAAACTGTTTTTT.

This clonotype was seen only a few times. The chain has TRBV9 and TRBJ2-1, with 7 positions matching TRBD2. The CDR3 runs 16 residues. The germline gives CDR1 SGDLS, CDR2 YYNGEE. Losses at the gene ends were 2 bases for V and 5 bases for J; bases not matched to a gene: 10. DNA of the CDR3: TGTGCCAGCAGCGTCTCTCGAGCGGGATTAAACAATGAGCAGTTCTTC. Protein sequence: CASSVSRAGLNNEQFF.

This chain connects TRBV3-1 to TRBJ1-1, with TRBD1 as a possible D gene (6 bases). The CDR3 consists of 16 residues. V dropped 1 base and J dropped 5 bases, with 17 bases sitting between them. CDR1 and CDR2 from the germline V gene are LGHDT and YNNKEL (reference sequence). In nucleotides, the CDR3 is TGTGCCAGCAGCCAAGCTACCGCAGGGGTCGGTACTGAAGCTTTCTTT. Translated, it gives CASSQATAGVGTEAFF.

This clonotype was recorded a few times. Sequence at one end of the junction differs from germline and may be a read error. The chain combines TRBV18 with TRBJ2-7; the D call may be TRBD1 or TRBD2 (5 bases each). Germline assignment: CDR1 KGHSH and CDR2 LQKENI. The CDR3 is 12 amino acids. As DNA, the CDR3 is TGTGCCAGCTCACCAGGGACGGACAACTGGAATTTC. As protein: CASSPGTDNWNF.

This clonotype was counted a few times. The chain is built from TRBV21-1 and TRBJ1-1; TRBD1 reflects the table's D call only, with no check against the DNA. TRBV21-1 is a pseudogene. The CDR3 covers 16 residues. CDR3 region: CASSTRRGPGNTEAFF. CDR3 nucleotide sequence: TGTGCCAGCAGCACACGACGGGGACCTGGGAACACTGAAGCTTTCTTT.

Concerning this clonotype: A read error may explain this, as a much larger clone is one base away. The chain has TRBV12-3 or TRBV12-4 and TRBJ2-1; TRBD1 agrees at 9 bases. The V and J ends lost 6 bases and 4 bases, in that order; junction bases with no gene match: 7. CDR3 length equals 15 residues. CDR3 amino acids: CASRLSGQGYNEQFF. The CDR3 DNA reads as TGTGCCAGCAGATTAAGTGGACAGGGGTACAATGAGCAGTTCTTC.

This clonotype turned up a few times. V usage is TRBV4-3 and J usage is TRBJ2-7; 7 bases map to TRBD2. The CDR3 consists of 16 residues. CDR1 LGHNA and CDR2 YSLEER come from the germline V gene. The V gene end was trimmed by 4 bases and the J gene end by 2 bases; junction bases not matched to a gene: 11. This CDR3 reads CASSRTFWEGTYEQYF. The DNA for the CDR3 is TGCGCCAGCAGCCGAACTTTTTGGGAGGGGACCTACGAGCAGTACTTC.

This chain joins TRBV7-2 and TRBJ2-1, with no clear D. Germline lookup yields CDR1 SGHTA and CDR2 FQGNSA. V dropped 3 bases and J dropped 7 bases, with 10 bases sitting between them. The CDR3 has 13 residues. The CDR3 protein is CASSFTPTNEQFF. The CDR3 DNA sequence: TGTGCCAGCAGCTTCACCCCCACGAATGAGCAGTTCTTC.

The sample holds a few counts of this clonotype. V usage is TRBV7-8 and J usage is TRBJ2-5; no firm D call. CDR3 size: 13 residues. CDR1 and CDR2 from the germline V gene are SGHVS and FQNEAQ. V gave up 1 base and J gave up 5 bases, with 8 bases separating them. The CDR3 is CASSLGVKETQYF. CDR3 DNA sequence: TGTGCCAGCAGCTTAGGAGTTAAGGAGACCCAGTACTTC.